The present entry profiles one T cell receptor (beta chain) with its context. This sample was included in a study of blood T cell repertoires in COVID-19. The overall study: Both acute and convalescent COVID-19 samples were obtained from the United States, Italy and Spain. PBMCs, B-cell-depleted T cells, or T cells were the source of the cDNA or gDNA that made up the material.

Methods used by the authors: The assay estimated nucleated cells by amplifying reference gene primers. The assay was immunoSEQ multiplex PCR, and TCRdb's table has in-frame clones only and misses some. From that table come the V and J calls and clone size; the DNA was used to work out D and trimming. The sample includes 100,000 to 150,000 clones, 70% to 75% of them seen just once. The material sequenced was peripheral blood. The TCR originated in a man between 60 and 70 years old with acute or convalescent COVID-19.

The CDR3 is CASSSGTTTDTQYF. The CDR3 DNA reads TGTGCCAGCAGCTCCGGGACTACAACAGATACGCAGTATTTT. The V gene is TRBV7-3, the J gene TRBJ2-3; 7 positions match TRBD2. The V gene's germline CDR1 is SGHTA and CDR2 FQGTGA. CDR3 length: 14 amino acids. With V trimmed by 4 bases and J by 3 bases, 4 bases remained unmatched.